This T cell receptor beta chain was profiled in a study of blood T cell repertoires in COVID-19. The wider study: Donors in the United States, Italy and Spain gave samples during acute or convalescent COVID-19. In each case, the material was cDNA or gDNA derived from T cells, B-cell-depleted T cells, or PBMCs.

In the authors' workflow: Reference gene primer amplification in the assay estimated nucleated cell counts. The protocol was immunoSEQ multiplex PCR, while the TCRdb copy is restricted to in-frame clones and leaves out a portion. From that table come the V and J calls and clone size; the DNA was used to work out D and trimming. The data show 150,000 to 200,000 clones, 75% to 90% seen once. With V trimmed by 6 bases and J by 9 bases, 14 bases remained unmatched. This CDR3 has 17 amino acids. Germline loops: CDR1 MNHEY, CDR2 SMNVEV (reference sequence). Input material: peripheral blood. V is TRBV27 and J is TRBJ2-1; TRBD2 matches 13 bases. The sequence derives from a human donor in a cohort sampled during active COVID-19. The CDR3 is CASSRLAGGRPRLEQFF. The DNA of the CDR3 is TGTGCCAGCAGCAGACTAGCGGGGGGTCGGCCGAGGCTTGAGCAGTTCTTC.